The 23 T cell receptor beta chains reported below all come from one sample, sequenced in a study of blood T cell repertoires in COVID-19. Clones were sequenced by immunoSEQ multiplex PCR, and TCRdb holds only the in-frame ones, with some missing. This sample yields under 200,000 clones, of which around 85% are seen a single time; about 0.72% belongs to the top ten. Input material: peripheral blood. These receptors originate from a woman in her 70s with acute or convalescent COVID-19.

The V gene is TRBV2, the J gene TRBJ1-5; 9 bases are a match to TRBD1. CDR3 size: 13 residues. Trimming cost V 6 bases and J 11 bases; bases outside gene matches: 8. Germline V lookup: CDR1 SNHLY, CDR2 FYNNEI. The CDR3 sequence is CASRGQGSVAQHF. The CDR3, as DNA: TGTGCCAGCAGAGGACAGGGGAGTGTGGCCCAGCATTTT.

Comment on this clone: One end of the junction varies from germline; a read error may be responsible. The chain is built from TRBV7-2 and TRBJ2-5; perhaps TRBD2 as D (7 bases). CDR1 and CDR2 (germline): SGHTA, FQGNSA. The CDR3 consists of 16 residues. The CDR3 reads CASSVAGGRVQETQYF. The CDR3 region has the DNA TGTGCCAGCAGCGTAGCCGGGGGGCGGGTTCAAGAGACCCAGTACTTC.

The chain employs TRBV7-3 and TRBJ2-2; D gene unclear. Trimming pared 5 bases from V and 4 bases from J, leaving 5 bases between. The CDR3 has 12 amino acids. Per germline, CDR1 SGHTA and CDR2 FQGTGA. The chain's CDR3 is CASSRSTGELFF. DNA of the CDR3: TGTGCCAGCAGCCGTTCCACCGGGGAGCTGTTTTTT.

This clone was counted only a few times. The V and J genes are TRBV6-2 or TRBV6-3 and TRBJ2-7; tentative D call: TRBD1 (5 bases). Looked up from germline, CDR1 is MNHEY and CDR2 is SVGEGT. This CDR3 region has 18 residues. The ends were cut back, 4 bases at V and 1 base at J, with 23 bases in the middle. CDR3 loop: CASSLWLDKGLQSYEQYF. The CDR3 DNA reads as TGTGCCAGCAGTTTATGGCTGGACAAAGGCCTTCAGTCCTACGAGCAGTACTTC.

This chain uses TRBV5-1 with TRBJ2-2, with D unresolved. Trimming removed 4 bases from V and 1 base from J, with 11 bases in between. The CDR3 covers 15 residues. CDR1 is SGHRS, CDR2 YFSETQ, per germline. This CDR3 reads CASSRTEMNTGELFF. The CDR3 coding sequence is TGCGCCAGCAGCCGTACGGAGATGAACACCGGGGAGCTGTTTTTT.

The chain has TRBV3-1 (or the pseudogene TRBV3-2) and TRBJ2-1, with 8 positions matching TRBD2. The CDR3 consists of 15 residues. Germline trimming cut 0 bases from V and 5 bases from J; bases unmatched to any gene: 3. Germline V gene sequence: CDR1 LGHDT, CDR2 YNNKEL (reference sequence). The chain's CDR3 is CASSQDGRGDNEQFF. As DNA, the CDR3 is TGTGCCAGCAGCCAAGATGGGCGGGGGGACAATGAGCAGTTCTTC.

About this clone itself: Other DNA sequences from this sample encode an identical CDR3 as well. The gene calls are TRBV28 and TRBJ2-1; D uncertain. Trimming took 5 bases from V and 6 from J, leaving 5 bases between them. This CDR3 comprises 11 residues. The germline V gene has CDR1 MDHEN and CDR2 SYDVKM. The CDR3 nucleotides are TGTGCCAGCAGTCTACGCAATGAGCAGTTCTTC. This sequence encodes CASSLRNEQFF. Variable domain in full (rest from reference TRBV28 and TRBJ2-1): DVKVTQSSRYLVKRTGEKVFLECVQDMDHENMFWYRQDPGLGLRLIYFSYDVKMKEKGDIPEGYSVSREKKERFSLILESASTNQTSMYLCASSLRNEQFFGPGTRLTVL.

V is TRBV28 and J is TRBJ2-1, with 10 bases identical to TRBD1. Per the germline V gene, CDR1 is MDHEN and CDR2 is SYDVKM. The CDR3 runs 15 residues. V shed 5 bases and J 9 bases; nucleotides not matched to a gene: 10. For the CDR3, the DNA is TGTGCCAGCAGTCTGACAGGGGGCGGCCTTGGTGAGCAGTTCTTC. Its protein is CASSLTGGGLGEQFF. Using reference TRBV28 and TRBJ2-1 for the parts outside the CDR3, the full variable domain is DVKVTQSSRYLVKRTGEKVFLECVQDMDHENMFWYRQDPGLGLRLIYFSYDVKMKEKGDIPEGYSVSREKKERFSLILESASTNQTSMYLCASSLTGGGLGEQFFGPGTRLTVL.

This clone was picked up one time. The chain has TRBV5-4 and TRBJ2-5; perhaps TRBD1 as D (8 bases). Germline CDR1 and CDR2: SGHNT and YYREEE (reference sequence). The CDR3 consists of 17 residues. The germline V and J ends were trimmed by 1 base and 4 bases, with 20 bases remaining between them. CDR3 amino acids: CASSLSHRTGRGETQYF. The CDR3, as DNA: TGTGCCAGCAGCTTGTCTCACCGGACAGGGAGGGGAGAGACCCAGTACTTC.

DNA for the CDR3: TGTGCCAGCAGCGAGGACAGGGTTAGGGAAGCTTTCTTT. This translates into CASSEDRVREAFF. This chain uses TRBV9 with TRBJ1-1; 8 nucleotides align to TRBD1. This CDR3 region has 13 residues. CDR1 and CDR2 from the germline V gene are SGDLS and YYNGEE. The V gene end was trimmed by 3 bases and the J gene end by 8 bases; junction bases not matched to a gene: 6. The full variable domain, with the rest looked up from reference TRBV9 and TRBJ1-1, is DSGVTQTPKHLITATGQRVTLRCSPRSGDLSVYWYQQSLDQGLQFLIQYYNGEERAKGNILERFSAQQFPDLHSELNLSSLELGDSALYFCASSEDRVREAFFGQGTRLTVV.

V is TRBV25-1 and J is TRBJ1-1, with TRBD1 as a possible D gene (6 bases). Looked up from germline, CDR1 is MGHDK and CDR2 is SYGVNS. Trimming removed 4 bases from V and 0 bases from J, with 12 bases in between. This CDR3 contains 15 residues. In nucleotides, the CDR3 is TGTGCCAGCAGTGCAGGGGTTGCAGTGAACACTGAAGCTTTCTTT. Translated: CASSAGVAVNTEAFF.

The count of this clone is one. The chain uses TRBV5-1 and TRBJ1-4; 10 bases agree with TRBD1. CDR3 size: 13 residues. CDR1 SGHRS and CDR2 YFSETQ come from the germline V gene. V shed 5 bases, J shed 6 bases, and the junction held 1 base outside the gene matches. The CDR3, as DNA: TGCGCCAGCAGAGGACAGGGGGATGAAAAACTGTTTTTT. It translates to CASRGQGDEKLFF.

The V call is TRBV5-4, the J call TRBJ2-2; TRBD2 might be the D (5 bases). The CDR3 has 14 amino acids. Germline values: CDR1 SGHNT, CDR2 YYREEE (reference sequence). Trimming removed 3 bases from V and 7 bases from J, with 13 bases in between. This CDR3 reads CASSSDGGVGELFF. The CDR3 DNA reads as TGTGCCAGCAGCTCGGACGGAGGAGTCGGGGAGCTGTTTTTT.

This clone was seen just once. Other DNA sequences in the same sample also yield this CDR3. The chain recombines TRBV5-1 with TRBJ2-5; weak D call: TRBD2 (6 bases). V lost 1 base to trimming and J lost 0 bases, with 10 bases between them. The CDR3 covers 15 residues. Looked up from germline, CDR1 is SGHRS and CDR2 is YFSETQ. DNA of the CDR3: TGCGCCAGCAGCTTGTGGGGGACTTACCAAGAGACCCAGTACTTC. Residues: CASSLWGTYQETQYF.

V is TRBV5-1 and J is TRBJ2-1; 10 bases agree with TRBD1. Germline loops: CDR1 SGHRS, CDR2 YFSETQ. The CDR3 is 15 amino acids. The V and J ends lost 3 bases and 7 bases, in that order; junction bases with no gene match: 7. CDR3 residues: CASSSGGQGNNEQFF. The CDR3 DNA reads TGCGCCAGCAGCTCTGGGGGACAGGGGAATAATGAGCAGTTCTTC.

V is TRBV3-1 (or the pseudogene TRBV3-2) and J is TRBJ2-7, with 10 positions matching TRBD1. CDR3 length: 14 amino acids. CDR1 is LGHDT, CDR2 YNNKEL, per germline (reference sequence). V shed 4 bases and J 3 bases; nucleotides not matched to a gene: 3. The CDR3: CASSPWTGGYEQYF. CDR3 bases: TGTGCCAGCAGCCCGTGGACAGGGGGCTACGAGCAGTACTTC.

J is TRBJ2-5 and V is TRBV29-1, with D possibly TRBD2 on 5 matching bases. In germline, CDR1 is SQVTM, CDR2 ANQGSEA. This CDR3 comprises 12 residues. V was cut by 6 bases and J by 2 bases, with 10 bases left in between. The DNA for the CDR3 is TGCAGCGTGCTAGCAGCACAAGAGACCCAGTACTTC. Residues: CSVLAAQETQYF.

The gene calls are TRBV28 and TRBJ2-7, with TRBD2 as a possible D gene (6 bases). Germline CDR1 is MDHEN and CDR2 is SYDVKM. Deletions cut 3 bases from V and 12 bases from J, with 12 bases between. This CDR3 has 11 residues. CDR3 amino acids: CASSLGTGTYF. DNA for the CDR3: TGTGCCAGCAGTTTGGGGACTGGTACGTACTTC.

This sequence joins TRBV2 and TRBJ2-3; TRBD2 is a possible D gene (7 bases). Per germline, CDR1 SNHLY and CDR2 FYNNEI. The ends were cut back, 5 bases at V and 2 bases at J, with 17 bases in the middle. This CDR3 is 16 amino acids long. The CDR3 loop is CASSPGAGAYTDTQYF. Written as DNA, the CDR3 is TGTGCCAGCAGTCCTGGGGCGGGGGCCTACACAGATACGCAGTATTTT.

This chain links TRBV14 with TRBJ1-1; D uncertain. Germline V lookup: CDR1 SGHDN, CDR2 FVKESK. CDR3 length equals 13 residues. V was clipped by 0 bases and J by 5 bases, with 7 bases between them. The CDR3 protein is CASSQDSLTEAFF. The CDR3 DNA follows: TGTGCCAGCAGCCAAGATTCCCTTACTGAAGCTTTCTTT.

The chain couples TRBV18 to TRBJ2-1, with a weak D call TRBD2 (5 bases). Trimming shortened V by 2 bases and J by 4 bases, and 9 bases separated the two germline ends. This CDR3 comprises 14 residues. Germline assignment: CDR1 KGHSH and CDR2 LQKENI. The CDR3 loop reads CASSPTTGYNEQFF. The CDR3 nucleotides read TGTGCCAGCTCACCAACTACGGGGTACAATGAGCAGTTCTTC.

The chain uses TRBV5-1 and TRBJ2-2, with a weak D call TRBD1 (6 bases). The CDR3 is 15 amino acids. Trimming left V 4 bases short and J 5 bases short, with 15 bases between. Germline assignment: CDR1 SGHRS and CDR2 YFSETQ. CDR3: CASSAQGWETGELFF. CDR3 bases: TGCGCCAGCAGCGCACAGGGTTGGGAAACCGGGGAGCTGTTTTTT.

The chain couples TRBV14 to TRBJ1-2; TRBD1 is a possible D gene (5 bases). The V gene's germline CDR1 is SGHDN and CDR2 FVKESK. V lost 3 bases and J 4 bases, leaving 9 bases between the germline ends. The CDR3 has 13 amino acids. The CDR3 nucleotides read TGTGCCAGCAGCCACAGGGAAACCTATGGCTACACCTTC. Protein sequence: CASSHRETYGYTF.